Included here is one T cell receptor beta chain sequence, with context. Antigen unknown. TCRdb independently ran MiXCR on the RT-PCR reads; one entry per CDR3 protein. The sample contains under 550,000 distinct CDR3 sequences, more than 7% of which appear only once. The data were taken from a study of response to subunit inactivated influenza vaccine. Findings and limits, study-wide: Few additional T cells are recruited per seasonal influenza vaccination, authors suggested.

The CDR3 extends over 16 amino acids. CDR1 is LGHNA and CDR2 is YSLEER in the germline V gene. V was pared by 1 base and J by 4 bases, with 16 bases between. This clonotype was sampled from a man in his fifties or sixties who received an inactivated influenza vaccine. This rearrangement joins TRBV4-3 to TRBJ2-5, with D perhaps matching TRBD2 (6 bases). The source was PBMCs from blood, collected less than 30 months after vaccination. The CDR3 DNA is TGCGCCAGCAGCCAAGGATCGCGGGGCACAGGAGAGACCCAGTACTTC. Protein: CASSQGSRGTGETQYF.